The T cell receptor (beta chain) under discussion was sequenced for a study of post-analysis software for immune sequencing data. Broader study findings: When patients were compared with controls, 4 or 5 TRBV segments were more frequent, TRBV5-6, TRBV5-1 and TRBV20-1 among them. Versus controls, multiple sclerosis patients showed significantly lower diversity (normalized Chao1).

Unique molecular identifiers were present in the TCR beta cDNA libraries. TCRdb re-called the PCR reads through MiXCR, storing one row per CDR3 protein. The sample holds about 820,000 distinct CDR3 sequences; roughly 58% are singletons and the top ten take over 4%. For this clonotype: The target antigen is unknown.

The CDR3 spans 16 residues. CDR1 and CDR2 (germline): MNHEY, SVGAGI. Trimming took 6 bases from V and 4 from J; bases not matched to a gene: 8. The chain links TRBV6-5 to TRBJ2-3, with 12 bases identical to TRBD1. The receptor was derived from a girl under 18 with multiple sclerosis. Input material: blood. CDR3 nucleotides: TGTGCCAGCAGAAGGGACAGGGGGCCATTTCCAGATACGCAGTATTTT. Its translation: CASRRDRGPFPDTQYF.